The 12 T cell receptor beta chains reported below all come from one sample, sequenced in a study of blood T cell repertoires in COVID-19. TCRdb's table, derived via immunoSEQ multiplex PCR, lists solely in-frame clones and lacks some. The sample holds roughly 150,000 clones, about 89% seen once. The sequencing sample was made of peripheral blood. These receptors came from a man aged 60 to 69 with acute or convalescent COVID-19.

The chain joins TRBV19 to TRBJ1-1; a possible D gene is TRBD1 (5 bases). Germline V gives CDR1 LNHDA, CDR2 SQIVND (reference sequence). The ends were cut back, 1 base at V and 3 bases at J, with 9 bases in the middle. CDR3 length: 14 residues. The CDR3 spells CASSIVQQDTEAFF. In DNA form, the CDR3 reads TGTGCCAGTAGTATAGTTCAACAGGACACTGAAGCTTTCTTT.

The chain uses TRBV5-6 and TRBJ2-7; 9 bases map to TRBD1. The germline V gene encodes CDR1 SGHDT and CDR2 YYEEEE. The CDR3 sequence is 13 residues long. The V and J ends lost 2 bases and 9 bases, in that order; junction bases with no gene match: 6. The CDR3 nucleotides read TGTGCCAGCAGCTTTGACAGGGGGGCCTTGCAGTACTTC. Protein: CASSFDRGALQYF.

The chain has TRBV30 and TRBJ2-2; D ambiguous. The CDR3 extends over 13 amino acids. V was shortened by 1 base and J by 5 bases, with 8 bases between the two germline ends. CDR1 is GTSNPN and CDR2 is SVGIG in the germline V gene (reference sequence). CDR3 nucleotides: TGTGCCTGGAGTGGGGCGCAAACCGGGGAGCTGTTTTTT. This gives the protein CAWSGAQTGELFF.

This chain connects TRBV14 to TRBJ2-7, with 8 bases lining up with TRBD1. The ends lost 4 bases at V and 2 bases at J; junction bases unmatched: 4. The CDR3 runs to 14 residues. The germline V gene encodes CDR1 SGHDN and CDR2 FVKESK. The CDR3 coding sequence is TGTGCCAGCAGCCCAGGGGGCGGAACCTACGAGCAGTACTTC. It specifies CASSPGGGTYEQYF.

The chain carries TRBV6-6 and TRBJ2-2; D might be TRBD2 (6 bases). V was trimmed by 8 bases and J by 7 bases, leaving 11 bases between them. The CDR3 contains 12 residues. Germline lookup yields CDR1 MNHNY and CDR2 SVGAGI (reference sequence). CDR3 region: CASSWEVGELFF. Here the CDR3 DNA reads TGTGCCAGCTCTTGGGAGGTCGGGGAGCTGTTTTTT.

The rearrangement uses TRBV18 and TRBJ2-1; TRBD1 aligns across 7 bases. V trimming: 2 bases; J trimming: 7 bases; junction bases outside the gene matches: 11. CDR3 length: 16 amino acids. Looked up from germline, CDR1 is KGHSH and CDR2 is LQKENI. CDR3 amino acids: CASSPLPTGQRNEQFF. CDR3 in DNA: TGTGCCAGCTCACCATTACCGACGGGACAGAGGAATGAGCAGTTCTTC. Supplemented by reference TRBV18 and TRBJ2-1, the full variable domain reads NAGVMQNPRHLVRRRGQEARLRCSPMKGHSHVYWYRQLPEEGLKFMVYLQKENIIDESGMPKERFSAEFPKEGPSILRIQQVVRGDSAAYFCASSPLPTGQRNEQFFGPGTRLTVL.

This clone was seen just once. V and J are TRBV19 and TRBJ1-1, with D tentatively TRBD1 (6 bases). The CDR3 is made up of 12 amino acids. Germline assignment: CDR1 LNHDA and CDR2 SQIVND (reference sequence). Trimming pared 5 bases from V and 5 bases from J, leaving 9 bases between. The CDR3, as DNA: TGTGCCAGTAGTTACAGGGTTACTGAAGCTTTCTTT. This gives the protein CASSYRVTEAFF.

The chain employs TRBV7-9 and TRBJ2-7; 7 positions match TRBD2. This CDR3 comprises 15 residues. CDR1 SEHNR and CDR2 FQNEAQ come from the germline V gene (reference sequence). J lost 5 bases, V lost 4 bases, and 11 bases had no gene match. CDR3 in amino acids: CASSSESERGNEQYF. CDR3 DNA: TGTGCCAGCAGCTCCGAGAGTGAGCGGGGTAACGAGCAGTACTTC.

The gene calls are TRBV11-2 and TRBJ2-7; unclear D gene. Germline V lookup: CDR1 SGHAT, CDR2 FQNNGV. V shed 1 base and J shed 0 bases, with 7 bases lying between them. CDR3 length: 14 residues. The CDR3 coding sequence is TGTGCCAGCAGCTTAGGCGTCCTCTCCTACGAGCAGTACTTC. Residues: CASSLGVLSYEQYF.

This chain links TRBV18 with TRBJ2-7, with 10 positions matching TRBD1. The CDR3 runs to 15 residues. The V gene end was trimmed by 1 base and the J gene end by 5 bases; junction bases not matched to a gene: 5. Per germline, CDR1 KGHSH and CDR2 LQKENI. In nucleotides, the CDR3 is TGTGCCAGCTCACCACAGGGACAGGGGCGCAACGAGCAGTACTTC. Protein sequence: CASSPQGQGRNEQYF. Looking up the rest from reference TRBV18 and TRBJ2-7 gives the full variable domain: NAGVMQNPRHLVRRRGQEARLRCSPMKGHSHVYWYRQLPEEGLKFMVYLQKENIIDESGMPKERFSAEFPKEGPSILRIQQVVRGDSAAYFCASSPQGQGRNEQYFGPGTRLTVT.

The rearrangement joins TRBV4-3 to TRBJ1-4; 10 nucleotides line up with TRBD1. Germline loops: CDR1 LGHNA, CDR2 YSLEER. This CDR3 is 14 amino acids long. After removal of 5 bases from V and 8 bases from J, the junction contained 5 bases not matched to a gene. CDR3 protein: CASSLDRGQEKLFF. CDR3 bases: TGCGCCAGCAGCTTAGACAGGGGGCAGGAAAAACTGTTTTTT.

This clone was picked up a small number of times. The rearrangement links TRBV10-3 to TRBJ2-5, with TRBD1 identical over 9 bases. The germline V gene has CDR1 ENHRY and CDR2 SYGVKD. There are 14 residues in the CDR3. V was clipped by 6 bases and J by 4 bases; unmatched bases: 6. CDR3 coding DNA: TGTGCCATCAGATTCGGGACAGGGTCAGAGACCCAGTACTTC. This sequence encodes CAIRFGTGSETQYF.